This T cell receptor beta chain was identified during a study of blood T cell repertoires in COVID-19. Background on the study: The United States, Italy and Spain provided the acute and convalescent COVID-19 samples.

Original data processing: The authors estimated nucleated cell counts from reference gene primer amplification. This table comes from immunoSEQ multiplex PCR, and its TCRdb copy is limited to in-frame clones, with some not included. V and J calls and clone size are those listed in that table; D and trimming were worked out from the DNA. The sample records more than 250,000 clones, about 87% being singletons. Per germline, CDR1 SGHDT and CDR2 YYEEEE. The CDR3 spans 15 residues. V was pared by 5 bases and J by 4 bases, with 17 bases between. Sequencing input: peripheral blood. The receptor comes from a woman in her forties or fifties with COVID-19, enrolled during active disease. The chain combines TRBV5-6 with TRBJ2-3, with D tentatively TRBD2 (5 bases). The CDR3 sequence is CASRPRGRGADTQYF. The CDR3 coding sequence is TGTGCCAGCAGGCCCCGAGGGCGAGGTGCAGATACGCAGTATTTT.